A single sample is the source of the 29 T cell receptor beta chains below, sequenced in a study of shared clonotypes between healthy human individuals (dated by TCRdb to 2018 to 2021). The library was prepared using the immunoSEQ multiplex PCR assay. Here the immuneACCESS table is served through TCRdb, limited to in-frame sequences with V and J called. Missing clones are a known gap in these copies; in checked studies unresolved V genes cover under half, and the rest lacks a known reason. Recorded for this sample are approximately 2.3 million clones; approximately 93% of them occurred a single time. 0.3% to 0.4% of the sample is held by the ten biggest clonotypes. The sample comprised naive CD4+ T cells from PBMCs. What the cell subset or site label conveys for this sample: CD45RA+ positively selected. The receptors come from a man aged 18-30 years in good health. Some clones in this sample may be carry-over from other donors' samples.

The chain has TRBV4-3 and TRBJ2-7; 12 positions match TRBD2. With 2 bases clipped from V and 4 bases from J, the junction kept 3 bases outside the gene matches. CDR1 and CDR2 (germline): LGHNA, YSLEER. The CDR3 has 15 amino acids. The chain's CDR3 is CASSQRTSGDYEQYF. CDR3 DNA: TGCGCCAGCAGCCAAAGGACTAGCGGGGATTACGAGCAGTACTTC.

The CDR3 reads CASSLDRTDTQYF. Written as DNA, the CDR3 is TGTGCCAGCAGCTTAGACCGCACAGATACGCAGTATTTT. V gene TRBV11-1 combines with J gene TRBJ2-3; D unclear. Trimming removed 1 base from V and 1 base from J, with 3 bases in between. This CDR3 region has 13 residues. Germline V gene lookup returns CDR1 SGHAT and CDR2 FQDESV (reference sequence). The full variable domain, completed using reference TRBV11-1 and TRBJ2-3, is EAEVAQSPRYKITEKSQAVAFWCDPISGHATLYWYRQILGQGPELLVQFQDESVVDDSQLPKDRFSAERLKGVDSTLKIQPAELGDSAMYLCASSLDRTDTQYFGPGTRLTVL.

V is TRBV28 and J is TRBJ1-4, with 9 bases matching TRBD1. Per germline, CDR1 MDHEN and CDR2 SYDVKM. The CDR3 sequence is 19 residues long. Unmatched junction bases numbered 13, after V lost 5 bases and J lost 0 bases. Here the CDR3 DNA reads TGTGCCAGCAGTACAACGCCCGGACAGGGGAGTACAACTAATGAAAAACTGTTTTTT. It is translated as CASSTTPGQGSTTNEKLFF.

V gene TRBV5-5 combines with J gene TRBJ2-7, with TRBD1 matching 9 bases. V trimming: 3 bases; J trimming: 6 bases; junction bases outside the gene matches: 10. The CDR3 is 15 residues long. CDR1 SGHKS and CDR2 YYEKEE come from the germline V gene (reference sequence). The CDR3 sequence is CASSSITGQGSEQYF. The CDR3 nucleotides are TGTGCCAGCAGCTCGATAACGGGACAGGGAAGCGAGCAGTACTTC.

This rearrangement joins TRBV11-1 to TRBJ2-1; no clear D. The CDR3 is made up of 15 amino acids. CDR1 and CDR2 (germline): SGHAT, FQDESV (reference sequence). V was clipped by 3 bases and J by 0 bases, with 9 bases between them. The CDR3: CASSFEASSYNEQFF. CDR3 nucleotide sequence: TGTGCCAGCAGCTTCGAGGCTTCCTCCTACAATGAGCAGTTCTTC.

The chain recombines TRBV11-3 with TRBJ2-1; 11 bases fit TRBD1. V shed 4 bases and J 7 bases; nucleotides not matched to a gene: 6. Germline assignment: CDR1 SGHNT and CDR2 YENEEA. The CDR3 runs 15 residues. CDR3 protein: CASSSGQGATNEQFF. The CDR3 nucleotides are TGTGCCAGCAGCTCAGGACAGGGGGCTACTAATGAGCAGTTCTTC. The whole variable domain, remainder taken from reference TRBV11-3 and TRBJ2-1, is EAGVVQSPRYKIIEKKQPVAFWCNPISGHNTLYWYLQNLGQGPELLIRYENEEAVDDSQLPKDRFSAERLKGVDSTLKIQPAELGDSAVYLCASSSGQGATNEQFFGPGTRLTVL.

This chain connects TRBV6-1 to TRBJ1-2, with D unclear. The germline V gene encodes CDR1 MNHNS and CDR2 SASEGT. There are 11 residues in the CDR3. Trimming left V 3 bases short and J 6 bases short, with 5 bases between. The CDR3 DNA reads TGTGCCAGCAGTGAGGACCATGGCTACACCTTC. Its translation: CASSEDHGYTF.

The chain combines TRBV6-1 with TRBJ1-1; D ambiguous. This CDR3 region has 12 residues. Germline V gives CDR1 MNHNS, CDR2 SASEGT. V lost 7 bases and J lost 4, with 10 bases in between. The CDR3 loop reads CASNKRSTEAFF. The CDR3 DNA is TGTGCCAGCAATAAGCGGAGCACTGAAGCTTTCTTT.

The chain couples TRBV4-2 to TRBJ2-2, with D possibly being TRBD2 (6 bases). V lost 4 bases, J lost 10 bases, and 10 bases lay in between. This CDR3 is 12 amino acids long. Looked up from germline, CDR1 is LGHNA and CDR2 is YNFKEQ. CDR3 amino acids: CASSRGGVELFF. DNA for the CDR3: TGTGCCAGCAGCCGCGGAGGGGTGGAGCTGTTTTTT.

The chain combines TRBV30 with TRBJ2-6; TRBD1 might be the D (5 bases). Germline values: CDR1 GTSNPN, CDR2 SVGIG (reference sequence). The CDR3 runs to 14 residues. V shed 4 bases and J shed 2 bases, with 9 bases lying between them. This chain's CDR3 is CAWTQGAGANVLTF. In DNA form, the CDR3 reads TGTGCCTGGACCCAGGGCGCTGGGGCCAACGTCCTGACTTTC.

Concerning this clone: Distinct nucleotide sequences in the sample also encode this CDR3. The gene calls are TRBV7-2 and TRBJ2-7; 9 bases line up with TRBD2. CDR3 length equals 13 residues. Trimming cost V 5 bases and J 3 bases; bases outside gene matches: 2. Looked up from germline, CDR1 is SGHTA and CDR2 is FQGNSA. The DNA of the CDR3 is TGTGCCAGCAGCCCGACTAGCGGCTACGAGCAGTACTTC. It codes for CASSPTSGYEQYF.

This clone showed up just once. V gene TRBV2 combines with J gene TRBJ1-1, with a possible D match to TRBD1 (6 bases). CDR3 length: 14 amino acids. The V end was cut by 7 bases, the J end by 1 base, with 13 bases between. The germline gives CDR1 SNHLY, CDR2 FYNNEI. In DNA form, the CDR3 reads TGTGCCAGCACCAGGACAGACGCGAACACTGAAGCTTTCTTT. Encoded protein: CASTRTDANTEAFF.

This chain joins TRBV19 and TRBJ1-2; 8 bases map to TRBD1. The CDR3 length is 14 residues. CDR1 is LNHDA, CDR2 SQIVND, per germline (reference sequence). V was clipped by 4 bases and J by 7 bases; unmatched bases: 8. The DNA of the CDR3 is TGTGCCAGTAGTACCCGACAGGGGTTCATTGGCTACACCTTC. It encodes CASSTRQGFIGYTF.

The chain employs TRBV6-5 and TRBJ2-5; 7 bases match TRBD1. The CDR3 is made up of 14 amino acids. The V segment lost 6 bases and the J segment 0 bases; nucleotides outside the gene matches: 4. CDR1 is MNHEY, CDR2 SVGAGI, per germline. CDR3 sequence reads: CASRAGGYQETQYF. The DNA for the CDR3 is TGTGCCAGCAGGGCAGGGGGATACCAAGAGACCCAGTACTTC.

The gene calls are TRBV5-1 and TRBJ2-2; 8 nucleotides match TRBD2. The CDR3 contains 16 residues. The germline V gene has CDR1 SGHRS and CDR2 YFSETQ. With 4 bases clipped from V and 1 base from J, the junction kept 6 bases outside the gene matches. Here the CDR3 reads CASSPPGGRNTGELFF. CDR3 in DNA: TGCGCCAGCAGCCCCCCGGGAGGGCGGAACACCGGGGAGCTGTTTTTT.

The chain joins TRBV20-1 to TRBJ2-1, with a tentative D call TRBD2 (6 bases). The CDR3 contains 11 residues. V lost 3 bases to trimming and J lost 15 bases, with 15 bases between them. CDR1 DFQATT and CDR2 SNEGSKA come from the germline V gene (reference sequence). The CDR3, as DNA: TGCAGTGCTAGCACTTTAGCGGAGGGGTTCTTC. Translated: CSASTLAEGFF.

The chain links TRBV10-1 to TRBJ2-3; 10 nucleotides align to TRBD2. CDR1 and CDR2 from the germline V gene are WNHNN and SYGVQD (reference sequence). With V trimmed by 4 bases and J by 1 base, 8 bases remained unmatched. The CDR3 runs to 17 residues. This CDR3 reads CASSGPTGTSGTDTQYF. The CDR3 nucleotides read TGCGCCAGCAGTGGACCGACCGGGACTAGCGGCACAGATACGCAGTATTTT.

This chain connects TRBV2 to TRBJ1-1; D not certain. Germline-derived CDR1 and CDR2 are SNHLY and FYNNEI. Trimming took 10 bases from V and 0 from J, leaving 12 bases between them. There are 13 residues in the CDR3. CDR3: CATLQDLNTEAFF. In DNA form, the CDR3 reads TGTGCCACCCTTCAGGATTTGAACACTGAAGCTTTCTTT.

The chain employs TRBV28 and TRBJ2-7; D remains unclear. This CDR3 contains 12 residues. Germline-derived CDR1 and CDR2 are MDHEN and SYDVKM. Trimming took 5 bases from V and 7 from J, leaving 12 bases between them. As DNA, the CDR3 is TGTGCCAGCAGTATCCGGACGACAGAGCAGTACTTC. It translates to CASSIRTTEQYF.

This clone has a single count. The chain has TRBV5-1 and TRBJ2-1, with 11 bases identical to TRBD2. CDR1 is SGHRS and CDR2 is YFSETQ in the germline V gene. CDR3 size: 15 residues. The junction had 1 base not matched to a gene; V was cut back by 4 bases and J by 1 base. The CDR3 loop is CASSVAGGSYNEQFF. The CDR3 DNA sequence: TGCGCCAGCAGCGTAGCGGGAGGGTCCTACAATGAGCAGTTCTTC.

With regard to this clone: The sample carries other DNA sequences with the same CDR3. The chain combines TRBV5-1 with TRBJ2-5; 7 bases fit TRBD1. V trimming: 3 bases; J trimming: 4 bases; junction bases outside the gene matches: 6. Germline-derived CDR1 and CDR2 are SGHRS and YFSETQ. The CDR3 is 14 amino acids. CDR3 region: CASSSSGGTETQYF. CDR3 nucleotide sequence: TGCGCCAGCAGCTCCTCAGGGGGTACAGAGACCCAGTACTTC.

In DNA, the CDR3 is TGTGCCAGCAGTGAGCAGGCCAAGACTGGAAACACCATATATTTT. Translated, it gives CASSEQAKTGNTIYF. The chain has TRBV2 and TRBJ1-3, with D hard to call. Trimming shortened V by 3 bases and J by 2 bases, and 11 bases separated the two germline ends. This CDR3 has 15 residues. CDR1 SNHLY and CDR2 FYNNEI come from the germline V gene.

As regards this clone: Other DNA sequences in this specimen translate into the identical CDR3. This sequence joins TRBV10-1 and TRBJ2-5; 11 nucleotides align to TRBD2. V lost 5 bases to trimming and J lost 5 bases; unmatched junction nucleotides: 1. In germline, CDR1 is WNHNN, CDR2 SYGVQD (reference sequence). This CDR3 is 13 amino acids long. The DNA for the CDR3 is TGCGCCAGCAGTAGGACTAGCGGGGAGACCCAGTACTTC. This gives the protein CASSRTSGETQYF.

The genes are TRBV5-1 and TRBJ2-1, with D possibly matching TRBD1 (5 bases). V lost 1 base to trimming and J lost 6 bases, with 14 bases between them. The CDR3 covers 15 residues. The V gene's germline CDR1 is SGHRS and CDR2 YFSETQ. The CDR3 here is CASSLRIRVGNEQFF. The CDR3 nucleotides read TGCGCCAGCAGCTTGAGGATCAGGGTGGGCAATGAGCAGTTCTTC. The full variable domain, in which reference TRBV5-1 and TRBJ2-1 provide the parts outside the CDR3, is KAGVTQTPRYLIKTRGQQVTLSCSPISGHRSVSWYQQTPGQGLQFLFEYFSETQRNKGNFPGRFSGRQFSNSRSEMNVSTLELGDSALYLCASSLRIRVGNEQFFGPGTRLTVL.

The rearrangement uses TRBV2 and TRBJ2-2; D gene ambiguous. The germline V and J ends were trimmed by 3 bases and 5 bases, with 7 bases remaining between them. CDR3 length: 13 residues. Germline V gives CDR1 SNHLY, CDR2 FYNNEI. The CDR3 nucleotides are TGTGCCAGCAGTGAGGGTCTTACCGGGGAGCTGTTTTTT. Translated, it gives CASSEGLTGELFF.

The chain couples TRBV28 to TRBJ2-1; 7 bases are a match to TRBD2. V was pared by 10 bases and J by 7 bases, with 16 bases of the junction left unmatched. CDR3 length: 15 amino acids. Per the germline V gene, CDR1 is MDHEN and CDR2 is SYDVKM. The CDR3 DNA reads as TGTGCCACCTCGACTAGTGGGAGGGCCTCGAATGAGCAGTTCTTC. Its translation is CATSTSGRASNEQFF.

V gene TRBV9 combines with J gene TRBJ2-2, with 7 bases matching TRBD2. This CDR3 contains 14 residues. Germline V CDR1 and CDR2: SGDLS, YYNGEE. The V gene end was trimmed by 7 bases and the J gene end by 5 bases; junction bases not matched to a gene: 8. Written as DNA, the CDR3 is TGTGCCAGCTCACGGACTAGATCAACCGGGGAGCTGTTTTTT. Its protein is CASSRTRSTGELFF.

The chain is built from TRBV7-2 and TRBJ2-7; TRBD1 is a possible D gene (6 bases). The V end lost 2 bases, the J end lost 0 bases, and 14 bases lay between the germline ends. CDR1 is SGHTA, CDR2 FQGNSA, per germline. The CDR3 has 16 residues. CDR3 sequence reads: CASSLKTGTLSYEQYF. The CDR3, as DNA: TGTGCCAGCAGCTTAAAAACCGGGACACTCTCCTACGAGCAGTACTTC.

The CDR3 nucleotides read TGTGCCACCAGCAGAGATCACGCGGGAGCGGGCAATGAGCAGTTCTTC. Encoded protein: CATSRDHAGAGNEQFF. V usage is TRBV15 and J usage is TRBJ2-1, with 7 nucleotides matching TRBD2. Germline loops: CDR1 LNHNV, CDR2 YYDKDF (reference sequence). The CDR3 is made up of 16 amino acids. With 0 bases clipped from V and 6 bases from J, the junction kept 8 bases outside the gene matches.